Listed here are 17 T cell receptor beta chains from one sample, sequenced in a study of vaccination and CD4 T cells after COVID-19. At the Johns Hopkins FTIC core, DNA taken from cultured CD4+ T cells was sequenced by way of the Oncomine TCR Beta short-read assay. TCRdb fed the PCR reads into MiXCR, producing one record per CDR3 protein. Of under 20,000 distinct CDR3 sequences in the sample, more than 65% were seen once. Treatment specified: roughly 10-day PBMC culture with coronavirus spike peptide pools or control peptides (ViraFEST assay). Antigen specificity for these receptors is unknown. Sequencing used CD4+ T cells from blood, cultured in vitro. The receptors were sampled from a human donor who had recovered from COVID-19.

The gene calls are TRBV21-1 and TRBJ1-5. TRBV21-1 is assigned pseudogene status. This CDR3 has 15 amino acids. The CDR3 coding sequence is TGTGCCAGCCGCAGGCCTCGCAGGGCCCATCAGCCCCAGCATTTT. It specifies CASRRPRRAHQPQHF.

V and J are TRBV7-2 and TRBJ1-2; possible D gene TRBD1, 6 bases. CDR1 is SGHTA and CDR2 is FQGNSA in the germline V gene. This CDR3 comprises 14 residues. Between the trimmed V and J ends, which lost 3 bases and 8 bases, there was a span of 16 bases. CDR3 loop: CASSFPLGGPGYTF. The CDR3 nucleotides read TGTGCCAGCAGCTTTCCCCTCGGGGGGCCGGGCTACACCTTC.

Regarding this clonotype: An end of the junction differs from the germline gene, which may be a read error. V usage is TRBV6-5 and J usage is TRBJ1-1, with D maybe TRBD1 (6 bases). Germline CDR1 MNHEY, CDR2 SVGAGI. There are 15 residues in the CDR3. The CDR3 loop is CASSYLGQRGTETFF. In DNA form, the CDR3 reads TGTGCCAGCAGTTACTTAGGACAGAGGGGCACTGAAACTTTCTTT.

The chain couples TRBV30 to TRBJ2-1; tentative D call: TRBD2 (6 bases). CDR1 is GTSNPN and CDR2 is SVGIG in the germline V gene (reference sequence). The CDR3 length is 15 residues. Trimming pared 3 bases from V and 2 bases from J, leaving 14 bases between. The CDR3 region is CAWSRGVGTYNEQFF. The CDR3 nucleotides read TGTGCCTGGAGCCGCGGGGTGGGAACCTACAATGAGCAGTTCTTC.

CDR3 DNA sequence: TGTGCCAGCAGTTTATACAGGGGGCGCGGGGAGACCCAGTACTTC. Its translation is CASSLYRGRGETQYF. The rearrangement joins TRBV27 to TRBJ2-5; 9 bases align to TRBD1. CDR1 is MNHEY and CDR2 is SMNVEV in the germline V gene (reference sequence). CDR3 size: 15 residues. With 1 base clipped from V and 5 bases from J, the junction kept 5 bases outside the gene matches.

This chain joins TRBV7-9 and TRBJ1-5, with D possibly TRBD1 on 5 matching bases. V gave up 8 bases and J gave up 6 bases, with 14 bases separating them. CDR3 length equals 13 residues. In germline, CDR1 is SEHNR, CDR2 FQNEAQ (reference sequence). The CDR3 protein is CASQHAQGQPQHF. DNA for the CDR3: TGTGCCAGCCAACACGCTCAGGGTCAGCCCCAGCATTTT.

The chain combines TRBV11-3 with TRBJ1-1; TRBD1 might be the D (5 bases). Between the trimmed V and J ends, which lost 6 bases and 8 bases, there was a span of 19 bases. The CDR3 runs 14 residues. In germline, CDR1 is SGHNT, CDR2 YENEEA. The DNA for the CDR3 is TGTGCCAGCAGTTCACAGGTTAATCCCTCCGAAGCTTTCTTT. This sequence encodes CASSSQVNPSEAFF.

This clonotype was seen a few times. The rearrangement links TRBV15 to TRBJ1-2; D call uncertain. CDR1 LNHNV and CDR2 YYDKDF come from the germline V gene (reference sequence). Trimming stripped 1 base from V and 7 bases from J, with 4 bases between. CDR3 size: 11 residues. CDR3 DNA: TGTGCCACCAGCAGAGGGACTGGCTACACCTTC. Protein product: CATSRGTGYTF.

The chain links TRBV20-1 to TRBJ1-2; TRBD1 might be the D (6 bases). Trimming stripped 3 bases from V and 8 bases from J, with 16 bases between. This CDR3 contains 13 residues. Germline CDR1 reads DFQATT; CDR2 reads SNEGSKA (reference sequence). CDR3 coding DNA: TGCAGTGCTAGTTTGAGGACAGTCATCGGCTACACCTTC. Its protein is CSASLRTVIGYTF.

V and J are TRBV28 and TRBJ1-1, with a tentative D call TRBD1 (6 bases). Germline V lookup: CDR1 MDHEN, CDR2 SYDVKM. The CDR3 consists of 14 residues. V lost 6 bases and J 3 bases, leaving 14 bases between the germline ends. This CDR3 is CASRRGGQYTEAFF. As DNA, the CDR3 is TGTGCCAGCAGGCGCGGGGGGCAGTACACTGAAGCTTTCTTT.

The rearrangement links TRBV27 to TRBJ2-1, with 7 bases that match TRBD2. The germline CDR1 and CDR2 sequences are MNHEY and SMNVEV (reference sequence). The CDR3 loop spans 15 amino acids. V lost 4 bases and J lost 4; bases outside the gene matches: 7. The CDR3 DNA follows: TGTGCCAGCAGTTCCCCTAGCGGAAGTTACAATGAGCAGTTCTTC. Amino acid sequence: CASSSPSGSYNEQFF.

DNA of the CDR3: TGCGCCAGCAGTAACAGGGAAGGGCTCGATGGCTACACCTTC. Translated, it gives CASSNREGLDGYTF. V and J are TRBV5-1 and TRBJ1-2, with D maybe TRBD1 (6 bases). V was clipped by 5 bases and J by 6 bases, with 17 bases between them. In germline, CDR1 is SGHRS, CDR2 YFSETQ. The CDR3 loop spans 14 amino acids. The whole variable domain, remainder taken from reference TRBV5-1 and TRBJ1-2, is KAGVTQTPRYLIKTRGQQVTLSCSPISGHRSVSWYQQTPGQGLQFLFEYFSETQRNKGNFPGRFSGRQFSNSRSEMNVSTLELGDSALYLCASSNREGLDGYTFGSGTRLTVV.

This chain joins TRBV7-2 and TRBJ2-1; tentative D call: TRBD2 (5 bases). V shed 4 bases and J shed 6 bases, with 19 bases lying between them. Germline CDR1 SGHTA, CDR2 FQGNSA. The CDR3 spans 16 residues. CDR3 sequence (DNA): TGTGCCAGCAGCTCCCGGACTCCCCAGATTGTCAATGAGCAGTTCTTC. Residues: CASSSRTPQIVNEQFF. The entire variable domain, with the rest obtained from reference TRBV7-2 and TRBJ2-1, is as follows: GAGVSQSPSNKVTEKGKDVELRCDPISGHTALYWYRQSLGQGLEFLIYFQGNSAPDKSGLPSDRFSAERTGGSVSTLTIQRTQQEDSAVYLCASSSRTPQIVNEQFFGPGTRLTVL.

This clonotype was picked up a small number of times. The chain couples TRBV20-1 to TRBJ1-6; tentative D call: TRBD1 (6 bases). Germline CDR1 and CDR2: DFQATT and SNEGSKA (reference sequence). The CDR3 length is 15 residues. The ends were cut back, 1 base at V and 9 bases at J, with 16 bases in the middle. CDR3 region: CSARAGGAHLSPLHF. The CDR3 nucleotides are TGCAGTGCTAGAGCCGGGGGGGCCCACCTTTCACCCCTCCACTTT.

The chain has TRBV7-3 and TRBJ1-1; maybe TRBD1 (6 bases). This CDR3 contains 13 residues. Looked up from germline, CDR1 is SGHTA and CDR2 is FQGTGA. V shed 4 bases and J shed 5 bases, with 11 bases lying between them. Here the CDR3 reads CASSSTGMTEAFF. CDR3 sequence (DNA): TGTGCCAGCAGCTCGACAGGTATGACTGAAGCTTTCTTT.

The chain uses TRBV6-2 or TRBV6-3 and TRBJ2-7; 10 nucleotides match TRBD2. Germline V lookup: CDR1 MNHEY, CDR2 SVGEGT. This CDR3 comprises 15 residues. V was pared by 7 bases and J by 3 bases, with 9 bases of the junction left unmatched. The CDR3 loop is CASTAPSGRVYEQYF. The CDR3 DNA reads as TGTGCCAGCACGGCGCCTAGCGGGAGAGTCTACGAGCAGTACTTC.

The chain joins TRBV6-2 or TRBV6-3 to TRBJ1-5; TRBD1 aligns across 7 bases. V lost 6 bases and J lost 3; bases outside the gene matches: 14. Looked up from germline, CDR1 is MNHEY and CDR2 is SVGEGT. This CDR3 region has 17 residues. CDR3 nucleotides: TGTGCCAGCAGCCGTACAGGGGCCCCAAGGTCCAATCAGCCCCAGCATTTT. Its protein product is CASSRTGAPRSNQPQHF.